A single sample is the source of the 10 T cell receptor beta chains below, sequenced in a study of shared clonotypes between healthy human individuals. Measured with immunoSEQ multiplex PCR; TCRdb has only the in-frame clones, and not every one. The profile covers approximately 2,000,000 clones, with approximately 90% appearing a single time and around 0.38% taken by the ten largest. Material: naive CD4+ T cells from PBMCs. Subset denoted: CD45RA+ positively selected. The receptors derive from a man younger than 30 in good health. Some clones in this sample may be carry-over from other donors' samples.

Regarding this clone: This CDR3 is also generated by other DNA sequences in the sample. The chain links TRBV6-5 to TRBJ2-3; 13 nucleotides align to TRBD2. Germline CDR1 MNHEY, CDR2 SVGAGI. This CDR3 comprises 15 residues. J was trimmed by 3 bases and V by 6 bases; bases with no gene match: 3. The CDR3 loop reads CASRRLAGGTDTQYF. CDR3 nucleotide sequence: TGTGCCAGCAGAAGACTAGCGGGGGGAACAGATACGCAGTATTTT.

This chain links TRBV6-5 with TRBJ1-3; tentative D call: TRBD1 (5 bases). This CDR3 comprises 15 residues. Between the trimmed V and J ends, which lost 0 bases and 0 bases, there was a span of 6 bases. Germline V gives CDR1 MNHEY, CDR2 SVGAGI. CDR3 amino acids: CASSYSTVSGNTIYF. DNA for the CDR3: TGTGCCAGCAGTTACTCGACAGTCTCTGGAAACACCATATATTTT.

This chain joins TRBV5-1 and TRBJ2-3; D gene unclear. The CDR3 length is 12 residues. The germline gives CDR1 SGHRS, CDR2 YFSETQ. Trimming took 4 bases from V and 4 from J, leaving 7 bases between them. CDR3 amino acids: CASSGDADTQYF. The CDR3 coding sequence is TGCGCCAGCAGCGGTGATGCAGATACGCAGTATTTT.

The chain employs TRBV21-1 and TRBJ2-2; the DNA was not used to check the table's D call, TRBD1. TRBV21-1 is a pseudogene segment. The CDR3 extends over 14 amino acids. CDR3 loop: CASRDRGLAGELFF. Written as DNA, the CDR3 is TGTGCCAGCAGGGACAGGGGGTTAGCCGGGGAGCTGTTTTTT.

The genes are TRBV7-6 and TRBJ2-5, with D unresolved. The CDR3 contains 18 residues. The V and J ends lost 1 base and 7 bases respectively, with 25 bases between them. Germline lookup yields CDR1 SGHVS and CDR2 FNYEAQ. CDR3 in amino acids: CASSLEVLGRVDVGTQYF. In nucleotides, the CDR3 is TGTGCCAGCAGCTTAGAGGTGTTGGGTCGAGTGGACGTGGGGACCCAGTACTTC.

This sequence joins TRBV4-3 and TRBJ2-1; D is undetermined. CDR3 length: 13 residues. Germline CDR1 reads LGHNA; CDR2 reads YSLEER. Deletions cut 0 bases from V and 8 bases from J, with 8 bases between. The CDR3 loop is CASSQDLRYEQFF. CDR3 coding DNA: TGCGCCAGCAGCCAAGACCTCCGATATGAGCAGTTCTTC.

This rearrangement joins TRBV19 to TRBJ2-6, with TRBD1 matching over 7 bases. This CDR3 has 17 residues. CDR1 is LNHDA and CDR2 is SQIVND in the germline V gene (reference sequence). J gave up 2 bases and V 2 bases, and 6 bases lay outside the gene matches. CDR3 loop: CASSITEGGTGANVLTF. The CDR3 DNA is TGTGCCAGTAGTATAACGGAAGGGGGCACTGGGGCCAACGTCCTGACTTTC.

This clone appeared a single time. Other DNA sequences in the sample encode the same CDR3. The rearrangement uses TRBV7-3 and TRBJ2-3; D perhaps matches TRBD1 (5 bases). The germline V gene encodes CDR1 SGHTA and CDR2 FQGTGA. CDR3 length: 13 residues. Trimming left V 0 bases short and J 5 bases short, with 6 bases between. The DNA for the CDR3 is TGTGCCAGCAGCTTAACCAGGGAAGATACGCAGTATTTT. This sequence encodes CASSLTREDTQYF. Variable domain in full (rest from reference TRBV7-3 and TRBJ2-3): GAGVSQTPSNKVTEKGKYVELRCDPISGHTALYWYRQSLGQGPEFLIYFQGTGAADDSGLPNDRFFAVRPEGSVSTLKIQRTERGDSAVYLCASSLTREDTQYFGPGTRLTVL.

J is TRBJ2-7 and V is TRBV5-4; possible D gene TRBD1, 5 bases. The germline V gene has CDR1 SGHNT and CDR2 YYREEE (reference sequence). Trimming shortened V by 4 bases and J by 0 bases, and 14 bases separated the two germline ends. This CDR3 has 15 amino acids. DNA of the CDR3: TGTGCCAGCAGCGTTGCTACAGGTTCCTCCTACGAGCAGTACTTC. Translating it yields CASSVATGSSYEQYF.

The chain carries TRBV7-2 and TRBJ2-2, with D hard to call. V lost 6 bases and J 9 bases, leaving 8 bases between the germline ends. Germline CDR1 is SGHTA and CDR2 is FQGNSA. The CDR3 spans 11 residues. CDR3 coding DNA: TGTGCCAGCAGACTCTCTCGGGAGCTGTTTTTT. This encodes CASRLSRELFF. Looking up the rest from reference TRBV7-2 and TRBJ2-2 gives the full variable domain: GAGVSQSPSNKVTEKGKDVELRCDPISGHTALYWYRQSLGQGLEFLIYFQGNSAPDKSGLPSDRFSAERTGGSVSTLTIQRTQQEDSAVYLCASRLSRELFFGEGSRLTVL.